Listed here is a single T cell receptor (beta chain). This clone was counted ten times or more. It has no known antigen specificity. No base-level quality is on record; no much larger clone is a single base apart. The sample comes from a study of T cells after posttransplantation cyclophosphamide (dated by TCRdb to 2016 to 2017). The study in broad terms: Using TRB sequencing, the study followed how the T cell repertoire rebuilt after myeloablative bone marrow transplantation with posttransplantation cyclophosphamide given as GVHD prophylaxis. Samples from around 40 PTCy-treated patients and over 15 related bone marrow donors of those patients were subjected to antigen receptor sequencing. TRA and TRB clonality were tightly correlated in 9 or 10 samples, so subsequent TCR analyses focused on TRB only. TRB sequencing was also done on up to about 3 additional blood samples from 2 to 5.2 years after transplant in 3 patients, and on pretransplant blood from 4 patients. Blood from all 30 or so PTCy patients who had 1-year posttransplant specimens underwent TRB sequencing. Public TRB sequences were checked against a database of over 3,500 sequences associated with responses to pathogens, tumor antigens, self-antigens and alloantigens.

The treatment or condition tag for this specimen amounts to: high-dose cyclophosphamide on days +3 and +4 as single-agent GVHD prophylaxis. Busulfan and fludarabine conditioning, a related or unrelated marrow graft, and cyclophosphamide on days +3 and +4 were given to PTCy patients. The PTCy-treated patients were enrolled in a prospective multi-institutional clinical trial. Peripheral blood and bone marrow mononuclear cells were isolated by Ficoll-Hypaque density centrifugation and cryopreserved. The CDR3 runs 13 amino acids, cysteine and phenylalanine included. Left in the record is the CDR3 DNA by itself, 39 bases read in frame from the first base. V loses 3 bases, J loses 10 bases, and the germline ends lie 10 bases apart. CDR1 is given as MNHEY and CDR2 as SVGAGI, both from the germline V gene. TRB sequencing was run on genomic DNA with either the immunoSEQ assay at survey resolution or the hsTCRB kit. Processing in the source paper ran as follows. The immunoSEQ software was used for initial read processing, and the LymphoSeq R package was used for repertoire analyses. Clonality was computed as 1 minus normalized Shannon entropy, and a Gini coefficient was also calculated for each TRB dataset. Phenotypes of unsorted samples were inferred by mapping TRB sequences from sorted subsets of the recipient or donor onto unsorted samples of the same recipient. The table was pulled from immuneACCESS by TCRdb, which kept in-frame rearrangements only. Such tables lose some clones; where checked, under half of the loss comes from unresolved V genes, and the rest has no known cause. That table supplies the V and J calls and clone size; D and trimming were determined from the DNA. For this sample, roughly 3,100 clones are listed, none of them singletons. Together, the top ten hold roughly 28% of the sample.

The full study reports these points: Donor-recipient similarity was low at 1-2 months but increased during the first year, and donor CD8+ memory clones often dominated later blood repertoires. Across approximately 41 patients, TRB clonality was highly associated with recipient CMV seropositivity and CMV reactivation, and PTCy diversity was similar to diversity in CNI/methotrexate controls. The TRB repertoires of T cells infiltrating skin or GI tract showed only limited overlap with the TRB repertoires of T cells in blood.

In this chain, TRBV6-5 is recombined with TRBJ1-6; the D gene is perhaps TRBD1, from 5 matching bases. Sequences were derived from PBMCs, sampled 84 days after allogeneic stem cell transplant with posttransplant cyclophosphamide. The source of this sequence is a female patient in her forties or fifties who received an allogeneic stem cell transplant from a related donor, was CMV-positive, and had no GVHD. Some T cells may derive from the graft donor when a transplant has been performed. The sequenced DNA is TGTGCCAGCAGTTATACCAGGGTATCACCCCTCCACTTT. Its product reads: CASSYTRVSPLHF.